The clone carrying this TCR beta chain was observed once. Its matching antigen is unknown. This record belongs to a study of shared clonotypes between healthy human individuals. Whole-study results and caveats: Generally, estimated richness proved larger in naive subsets than it did in memory subsets.

Using immunoSEQ multiplex PCR, the repertoire was profiled, and TCRdb retains in-frame clones only, with some absent. Of under 2.5 million clones listed, roughly 92% are singletons. The ends lost 6 bases at V and 2 bases at J; junction bases unmatched: 13. The CDR3 contains 18 residues. The germline V gene has CDR1 MNHEY and CDR2 SMNVEV (reference sequence). The chain links TRBV27 to TRBJ2-3; TRBD2 matches at 11 bases. Sequencing was performed on naive CD4+ T cells from PBMCs. Noted subset: CD45RA+ positively selected. The sequence was obtained from a man aged 18 to 29 in good health. Some clones in this sample may be carry-over from other donors' samples. CDR3 sequence: CASRRGLAGGPVTDTQYF. The DNA for the CDR3 is TGTGCCAGCAGGAGGGGTCTAGCGGGAGGCCCGGTCACAGATACGCAGTATTTT.